This T cell receptor beta chain was sequenced in a study of TIL therapy for anti-PD-1-resistant metastatic lung cancer. Study at large: Tumors had a median PD-L1 proportion score of about 6%.

This clone was recorded a few times. Its antigen is currently unknown. As for time point: pre-treatment sample, taken before nivolumab and TIL therapy. Pleural nodules or supraclavicular lymph nodes made up most of the excised metastases sampled. The V gene's germline CDR1 is SGHAT and CDR2 FQNNGV. CDR3 length: 15 residues. V lost 4 bases, J lost 7 bases, and 6 bases stayed unmatched. Regarding the study as a whole: Many TIL product clones were absent from baseline tumor, suggesting clonal contraction.

The immunoSEQ assay was v3. Using immunoSEQ multiplex PCR, the repertoire was profiled, and TCRdb retains in-frame clones only, with some absent. This table has about 13,000 clones, less than 75% appearing once. The sample was tumor tissue, taken at baseline. This rearrangement joins TRBV11-2 to TRBJ2-7, with TRBD2 matching over 14 bases. This TCR was recovered from a woman aged 30 to 85 with non-small cell lung cancer. DNA for the CDR3: TGTGCCAGCAGCTCACCGGGACTAGCGGGAGCTGAGCAGTACTTC. Translated: CASSSPGLAGAEQYF.